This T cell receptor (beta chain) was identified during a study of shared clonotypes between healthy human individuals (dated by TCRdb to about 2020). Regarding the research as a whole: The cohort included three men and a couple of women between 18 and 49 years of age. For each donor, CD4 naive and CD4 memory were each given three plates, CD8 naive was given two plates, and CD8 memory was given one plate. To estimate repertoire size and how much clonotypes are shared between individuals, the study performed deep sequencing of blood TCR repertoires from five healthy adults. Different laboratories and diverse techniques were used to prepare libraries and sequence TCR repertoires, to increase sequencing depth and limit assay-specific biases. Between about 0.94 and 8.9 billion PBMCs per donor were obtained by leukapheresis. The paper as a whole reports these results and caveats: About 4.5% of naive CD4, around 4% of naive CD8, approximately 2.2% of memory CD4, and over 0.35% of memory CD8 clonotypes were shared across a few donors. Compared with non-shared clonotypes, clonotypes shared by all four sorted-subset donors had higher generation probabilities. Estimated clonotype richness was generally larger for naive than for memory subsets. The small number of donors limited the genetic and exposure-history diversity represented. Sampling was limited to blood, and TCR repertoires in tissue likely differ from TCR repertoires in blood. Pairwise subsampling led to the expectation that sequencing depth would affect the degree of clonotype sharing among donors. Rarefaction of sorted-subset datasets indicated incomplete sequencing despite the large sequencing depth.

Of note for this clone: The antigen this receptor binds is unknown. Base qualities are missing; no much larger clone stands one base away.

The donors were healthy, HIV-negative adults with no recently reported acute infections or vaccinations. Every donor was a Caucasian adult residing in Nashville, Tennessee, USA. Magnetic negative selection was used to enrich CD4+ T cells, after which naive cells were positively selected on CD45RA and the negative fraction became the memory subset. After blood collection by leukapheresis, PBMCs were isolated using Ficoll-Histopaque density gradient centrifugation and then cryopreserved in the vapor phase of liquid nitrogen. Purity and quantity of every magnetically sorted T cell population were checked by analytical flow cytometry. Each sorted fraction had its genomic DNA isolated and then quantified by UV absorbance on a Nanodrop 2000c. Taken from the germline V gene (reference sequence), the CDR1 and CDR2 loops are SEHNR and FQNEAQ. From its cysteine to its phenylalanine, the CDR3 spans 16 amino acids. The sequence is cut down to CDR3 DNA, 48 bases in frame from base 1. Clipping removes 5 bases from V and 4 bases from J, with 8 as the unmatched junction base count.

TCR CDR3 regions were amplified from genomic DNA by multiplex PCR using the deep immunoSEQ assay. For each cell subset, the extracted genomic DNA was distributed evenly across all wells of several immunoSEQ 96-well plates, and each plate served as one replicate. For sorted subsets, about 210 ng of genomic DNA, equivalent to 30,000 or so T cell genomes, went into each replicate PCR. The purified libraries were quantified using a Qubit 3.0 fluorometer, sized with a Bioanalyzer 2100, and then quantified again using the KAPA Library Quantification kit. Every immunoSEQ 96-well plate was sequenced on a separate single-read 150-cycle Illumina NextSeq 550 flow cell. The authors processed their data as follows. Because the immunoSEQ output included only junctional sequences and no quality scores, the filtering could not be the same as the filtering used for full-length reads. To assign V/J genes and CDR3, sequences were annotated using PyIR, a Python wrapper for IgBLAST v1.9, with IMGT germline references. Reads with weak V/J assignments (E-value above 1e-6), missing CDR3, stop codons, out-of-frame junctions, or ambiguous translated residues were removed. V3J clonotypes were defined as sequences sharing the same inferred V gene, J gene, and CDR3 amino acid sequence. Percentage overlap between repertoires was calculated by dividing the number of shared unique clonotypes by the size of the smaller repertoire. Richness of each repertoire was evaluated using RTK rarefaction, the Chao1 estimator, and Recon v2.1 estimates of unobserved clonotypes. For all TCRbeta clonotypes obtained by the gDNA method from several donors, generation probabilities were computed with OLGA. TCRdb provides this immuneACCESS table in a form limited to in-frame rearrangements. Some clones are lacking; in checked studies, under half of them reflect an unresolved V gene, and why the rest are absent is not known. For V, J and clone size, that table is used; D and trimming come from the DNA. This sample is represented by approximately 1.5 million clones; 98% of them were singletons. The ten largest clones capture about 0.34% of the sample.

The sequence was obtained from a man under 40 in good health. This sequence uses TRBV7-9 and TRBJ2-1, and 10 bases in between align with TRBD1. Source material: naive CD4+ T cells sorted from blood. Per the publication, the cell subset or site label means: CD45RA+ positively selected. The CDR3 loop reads CASSMDRGSPYNEQFF. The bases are TGTGCCAGCAGCATGGACAGGGGGTCCCCTTACAATGAGCAGTTCTTC.